This TCR beta chain was found in a study of shared clonotypes between healthy human individuals (dated by TCRdb to the early 2020s). Regarding the complete study: A couple of women and a few men aged 18 to 49 years were included in the cohort. For each donor, CD4 naive and CD4 memory were each given three plates, CD8 naive was given two plates, and CD8 memory was given one plate. To estimate repertoire size and how much clonotypes are shared between individuals, the study performed deep sequencing of blood TCR repertoires from 4 to 6 healthy adults. To increase sequencing depth and limit assay-specific biases, TCR repertoire library preparation and sequencing were carried out by different laboratories using diverse techniques. Leukapheresis yielded between about 0.8 and 9.5 billion PBMCs per donor.

Healthy HIV-negative adults with no recently reported acute infections or vaccinations were included as donors. Every donor was a Caucasian adult living in Nashville, Tennessee, USA. CD4+ T cells were enriched by magnetic negative selection; naive cells were then positively selected on CD45RA, and the negative fraction formed the memory subset. Blood was collected by leukapheresis, and PBMCs were isolated by Ficoll-Histopaque density gradient centrifugation and then cryopreserved in liquid nitrogen vapor phase. Analytical flow cytometry was used to check the purity and quantity of each magnetically sorted T cell population. From each sorted fraction, genomic DNA was isolated and quantified by UV absorbance on a Nanodrop 2000c. As for this clone: Its antigen is not yet known. Per-base quality was not reported, and no clone a single base away is much larger than it.

Overall study outcomes, separate from this receptor: The small number of donors limited the genetic and exposure-history diversity represented. Estimated clonotype richness was generally larger for naive than for memory subsets. Incomplete sequencing was indicated by rarefaction of sorted-subset datasets, despite the large sequencing depth. Sampling was restricted to blood, and TCR repertoires in tissues likely differ from the TCR repertoires found in blood. Pairwise subsampling led to the expectation that sequencing depth would affect the degree of clonotype sharing among donors. Across a few donors, approximately 5% of naive CD4, 3% to 3.5% of naive CD8, 2.3% of memory CD4, and over 0.35% of memory CD8 clonotypes were shared. Compared with non-shared clonotypes, clonotypes shared by all four sorted-subset donors had higher generation probabilities.

Using the deep immunoSEQ assay, TCR CDR3 regions were amplified from genomic DNA by multiplex PCR. Extracted genomic DNA from each cell subset was distributed evenly across all wells of several immunoSEQ 96-well plates, and each plate was treated as a replicate. For sorted subsets, about 210 ng of genomic DNA, equivalent to some 30,000 T cell genomes, went into each replicate PCR. Purified libraries were measured with a Qubit 3.0 fluorometer, size-checked on a Bioanalyzer 2100, and measured again with the KAPA Library Quantification kit. Every immunoSEQ 96-well plate was sequenced on a dedicated single-read 150-cycle Illumina NextSeq 550 flow cell. The source study handled its data this way. The immunoSEQ output contained only junctional sequences without quality scores, so filtering could not match that applied to full-length reads. To assign V/J genes and CDR3, sequences were annotated against IMGT germline references using PyIR, a Python wrapper for IgBLAST v1.9. Reads with weak V/J assignments (E-value above 1e-6), missing CDR3, stop codons, out-of-frame junctions, or ambiguous translated residues were removed. V3J clonotypes were defined by identical inferred V gene, J gene, and CDR3 amino acid sequence. Percentage overlap between repertoires was computed as shared unique clonotypes divided by the size of the smaller repertoire. Three approaches were used to assess repertoire richness: RTK rarefaction, the Chao1 estimator, and Recon v2.1 estimates of unobserved clonotypes. For all TCRbeta clonotypes obtained by the gDNA method from several donors, generation probabilities were computed with OLGA. The table comes from immuneACCESS by way of TCRdb, which keeps in-frame sequences with V and J called. Part of the clones is missing from these tables; in studies checked, under half for an unresolved V gene and the rest for unknown reasons. D and trimming come from the DNA, and the V and J calls and clone size come from that table. This sample holds 1,500,000 or so clones; 95% to 97% were observed only once. 0.95% to 1.5% of the sample goes to the ten largest clones.

Trimming takes 2 bases from V and 0 bases from J, and the germline ends sit 14 bases apart. From the cysteine up to the phenylalanine, the CDR3 has a length of 16 residues. CDR3 DNA only is kept here, 48 bases in frame from base 1. The germline V gene provides CDR1 SGHRS and CDR2 YFSETQ. Sequenced: naive CD4+ T cells sorted from blood. The cell subset or site label for this specimen denotes: CD45RA+ positively selected. The chain is assembled from TRBV5-1 and TRBJ1-2; no D segment can be confidently identified. This receptor was taken from a man aged 25 to 40 in good health. This receptor has the CDR3 CASSLRGEEANYGYTF. The sequence in DNA is TGCGCCAGCAGCTTAAGAGGCGAAGAAGCTAACTATGGCTACACCTTC.